This paragraph covers one T cell receptor (beta chain) sequence. Its antigen remains unidentified. This sample stems from a study of cytomegalovirus exposure and HLA in healthy donors. The wider study: Prior work identified around 120 million unique TCR beta sequences in some 200 million T cells.

CDR1 is MDHEN, CDR2 SYDVKM, per germline. CDR3 length: 15 amino acids. V lost 2 bases, J lost 2 bases, and 11 bases lay in between. In the PCR, 60 Vbeta and 13 Jbeta primers were used. Assay used: immunoSEQ multiplex PCR; TCRdb lists only in-frame clones, some missing. In all, the sample yields 49,000 or so clones. Study-wide points: Earlier analysis looked at TCR beta V segments, and most were productive about 87% or about 30% of the time.

The receptor's source is a man aged 40-55 years in good health and CMV-seropositive. This rearrangement joins TRBV28 to TRBJ2-3; perhaps TRBD2 as D (6 bases). Specimen: PBMCs. Here the CDR3 DNA reads TGTGCCAGCAGTTTAGGAGGGATGATCACAGATACGCAGTATTTT. This sequence encodes CASSLGGMITDTQYF.